These 21 T cell receptor beta chains share one sample of origin, sequenced in a study of blood T cell repertoires in COVID-19. Libraries were prepared by immunoSEQ multiplex PCR; TCRdb keeps only in-frame clonotypes and omits some of them. Of 400,000 to 550,000 clones listed, about 89% are singletons. Sample: peripheral blood. These TCRs come from a woman aged 25 to 45 with acute or convalescent COVID-19.

The chain joins TRBV7-2 to TRBJ1-1; a weak D match, TRBD1 (5 bases). Germline lookup yields CDR1 SGHTA and CDR2 FQGNSA. V lost 5 bases and J 1 base, leaving 8 bases between the germline ends. The CDR3 has 13 residues. CDR3 region: CASSAGQNTEAFF. The CDR3 DNA is TGTGCCAGCAGCGCCGGACAGAACACTGAAGCTTTCTTT.

This clone has only one observation. The chain links TRBV28 to TRBJ1-6, with D maybe TRBD1 (6 bases). Germline V CDR1 and CDR2: MDHEN, SYDVKM. The CDR3 consists of 13 residues. Trimming left V 5 bases short and J 14 bases short, with 16 bases between. The CDR3 sequence is CASSGLQGLALHF. For the CDR3, the DNA is TGTGCCAGCAGTGGCCTACAGGGTCTAGCCCTCCACTTT.

CDR3 DNA sequence: TGTGCCAGCAGCCAACCCGGACTGGAGACCTACGAGCAGTACTTC. Translated: CASSQPGLETYEQYF. This chain uses TRBV7-9 with TRBJ2-7, with TRBD2 as a possible D gene (5 bases). Germline assignment: CDR1 SEHNR and CDR2 FQNEAQ (reference sequence). This CDR3 has 15 residues. The germline V and J ends were trimmed by 5 bases and 2 bases, with 16 bases remaining between them.

V usage is TRBV10-1 and J usage is TRBJ2-1; TRBD1 agrees at 8 bases. The germline V gene encodes CDR1 WNHNN and CDR2 SYGVQD (reference sequence). The ends lost 5 bases at V and 9 bases at J; junction bases unmatched: 6. This CDR3 has 13 amino acids. CDR3 loop: CASSIQGASEQFF. The CDR3 DNA follows: TGCGCCAGCAGTATCCAGGGGGCAAGTGAGCAGTTCTTC.

This clone showed up just a few times. The V gene is TRBV5-1, the J gene TRBJ2-5; tentatively, D is TRBD2 (6 bases). V lost 3 bases and J 3 bases, leaving 9 bases between the germline ends. The CDR3 contains 13 residues. From germline, CDR1 is SGHRS and CDR2 YFSETQ. Written as DNA, the CDR3 is TGCGCCAGCAGCTGGGACTGGGAAGAGACCCAGTACTTC. It is translated as CASSWDWEETQYF. The whole variable domain, filled in from reference TRBV5-1 and TRBJ2-5, reads KAGVTQTPRYLIKTRGQQVTLSCSPISGHRSVSWYQQTPGQGLQFLFEYFSETQRNKGNFPGRFSGRQFSNSRSEMNVSTLELGDSALYLCASSWDWEETQYFGPGTRLLVL.

The sample holds one count of this clone. V gene TRBV7-2 combines with J gene TRBJ2-3; 8 bases line up with TRBD2. Germline CDR1 and CDR2: SGHTA and FQGNSA. V was pared by 7 bases and J by 3 bases, with 9 bases of the junction left unmatched. The CDR3 is 15 amino acids. This CDR3 is CASTLRPGGTDTQYF. DNA for the CDR3: TGTGCCAGCACCCTCAGACCGGGGGGGACAGATACGCAGTATTTT.

V is TRBV7-9 and J is TRBJ2-7; tentatively, D is TRBD2 (5 bases). Between the trimmed V and J ends, which lost 5 bases and 5 bases, there was a span of 13 bases. The CDR3 has 13 amino acids. Germline V CDR1 and CDR2: SEHNR, FQNEAQ (reference sequence). The CDR3 here is CASSPGIKNEQYF. DNA for the CDR3: TGTGCCAGCAGCCCGGGAATTAAAAACGAGCAGTACTTC. Together with reference TRBV7-9 and TRBJ2-7, the CDR3 gives the full variable domain: DTGVSQNPRHKITKRGQNVTFRCDPISEHNRLYWYRQTLGQGPEFLTYFQNEAQLEKSRLLSDRFSAERPKGSFSTLEIQRTEQGDSAMYLCASSPGIKNEQYFGPGTRLTVT.

The chain employs TRBV19 and TRBJ2-7; tentatively, D is TRBD2 (6 bases). The CDR3 has 15 residues. In germline, CDR1 is LNHDA, CDR2 SQIVND (reference sequence). The V end lost 1 base, the J end lost 3 bases, and 13 bases lay between the germline ends. CDR3 sequence reads: CASSIVTQGGYEQYF. DNA of the CDR3: TGTGCCAGTAGTATAGTAACGCAGGGAGGCTACGAGCAGTACTTC.

V gene TRBV18 combines with J gene TRBJ1-5; 9 bases match TRBD1. V trimming: 8 bases; J trimming: 7 bases; junction bases outside the gene matches: 3. In germline, CDR1 is KGHSH, CDR2 LQKENI. The CDR3 sequence is 12 residues long. CDR3 DNA: TGTGCCAGCACGACAGGGGGACAGCCCCAGCATTTT. Protein sequence: CASTTGGQPQHF.

Details on this clone: Relative to the germline gene, one junction end is altered; a read error may explain this. This sequence joins TRBV5-6 and TRBJ1-2; a weak D match, TRBD1 (5 bases). The CDR3 spans 13 residues. In germline, CDR1 is SGHDT, CDR2 YYEEEE. The CDR3 DNA sequence: TGTGCCAGCAGCCCAACCAGGGTTGCTATTTTGGCCTTC. This encodes CASSPTRVAILAF.

This clone has a single count. The genes are TRBV28 and TRBJ1-1; D is undetermined. The CDR3 extends over 14 amino acids. V was cut by 3 bases and J by 2 bases, with 10 bases left in between. CDR1 and CDR2 from the germline V gene are MDHEN and SYDVKM. The CDR3 DNA is TGTGCCAGCAGTTTTGGAGGCTCAAACACTGAAGCTTTCTTT. Amino acid sequence: CASSFGGSNTEAFF.

Comments on this clone: Relative to the germline gene, one junction end is altered; a read error may explain this. The rearrangement joins TRBV2 to TRBJ2-7, with 7 bases identical to TRBD1. Germline-derived CDR1 and CDR2 are SNHLY and FYNNEI. CDR3 length: 13 residues. CDR3 DNA sequence: TGTGCCAGCAGTCATGAGAGGGACAGCCCACTTAACTTC. Protein product: CASSHERDSPLNF. Together with reference TRBV2 and TRBJ2-7, the CDR3 gives the full variable domain: EPEVTQTPSHQVTQMGQEVILRCVPISNHLYFYWYRQILGQKVEFLVSFYNNEISEKSEIFDDQFSVERPDGSNFTLKIRSTKLEDSAMYFCASSHERDSPLNFGPGTRLTVT.

The chain links TRBV24-1 to TRBJ2-3; TRBD2 might be the D (6 bases). The length of the CDR3 is 11 residues. Germline V gene data show CDR1 as KGHDR and CDR2 as SFDVKD. Trimming stripped 6 bases from V and 9 bases from J, with 9 bases between. This CDR3 is CATSPGETQYF. The CDR3 DNA sequence: TGTGCCACCAGTCCGGGAGAAACGCAGTATTTT.

The gene calls are TRBV3-1 (or the pseudogene TRBV3-2) and TRBJ1-6; D unresolved. The germline V gene encodes CDR1 LGHDT and CDR2 YNNKEL (reference sequence). The germline V and J ends were trimmed by 3 bases and 13 bases, with 10 bases remaining between them. This CDR3 comprises 12 residues. In nucleotides, the CDR3 is TGTGCCAGCAGCCAGGCGACTTCCCCCCTCCACTTT. Translation: CASSQATSPLHF.

This clone was detected once. The V call is TRBV30, the J call TRBJ2-5; TRBD2 matches at 10 bases. V lost 1 base, J lost 4 bases, and 6 bases stayed unmatched. The CDR3 contains 15 residues. The germline gives CDR1 GTSNPN, CDR2 SVGIG (reference sequence). CDR3 in amino acids: CAWSGEAGGSETQYF. Written as DNA, the CDR3 is TGTGCCTGGAGTGGAGAAGCGGGGGGGTCAGAGACCCAGTACTTC. The full variable domain, its missing parts supplied by reference TRBV30 and TRBJ2-5, is SQTIHQWPATLVQPVGSPLSLECTVEGTSNPNLYWYRQAAGRGLQLLFYSVGIGQISSEVPQNLSASRPQDRQFILSSKKLLLSDSGFYLCAWSGEAGGSETQYFGPGTRLLVL.

This clone showed up just once. As DNA, the CDR3 is TGTGCCAGCAGTGCAAGGCTAGTGTACGAGCAGTACTTC. Encoded protein: CASSARLVYEQYF. The V and J genes are TRBV25-1 and TRBJ2-7, with D uncertain. CDR1 and CDR2 from the germline V gene are MGHDK and SYGVNS. The CDR3 totals 13 residues. Trimming shortened V by 4 bases and J by 4 bases, and 11 bases separated the two germline ends.

The J gene is TRBJ2-7, the V gene TRBV9; D might be TRBD1 (6 bases). V dropped 0 bases and J dropped 3 bases, with 10 bases sitting between them. The CDR3 runs to 14 residues. Germline V gene lookup returns CDR1 SGDLS and CDR2 YYNGEE. The DNA of the CDR3 is TGTGCCAGCAGCGTAGCAGGGGCGGGCTACGAGCAGTACTTC. Amino acids: CASSVAGAGYEQYF.

The count of this clone is one. CDR3 sequence reads: CASSSPSGTSGGALLTNPYEQYF. CDR3 sequence (DNA): TGTGCCAGCAGTTCCCCCTCCGGGACTAGCGGGGGGGCTCTCCTCACCAACCCTTACGAGCAGTACTTC. The chain couples TRBV27 to TRBJ2-7; 16 bases line up with TRBD2. J was trimmed by 4 bases and V by 4 bases; bases with no gene match: 25. There are 23 residues in the CDR3. CDR1 is MNHEY, CDR2 SMNVEV, per germline (reference sequence).

The V call is TRBV5-1, the J call TRBJ2-3; D might be TRBD2 (6 bases). CDR1 is SGHRS, CDR2 YFSETQ, per germline. The CDR3 is 13 residues long. The V and J ends lost 4 bases and 0 bases respectively, with 6 bases between them. As DNA, the CDR3 is TGCGCCAGCAGCGGGACTAGCACAGATACGCAGTATTTT. Amino acid sequence: CASSGTSTDTQYF. The whole variable domain, remainder taken from reference TRBV5-1 and TRBJ2-3, is KAGVTQTPRYLIKTRGQQVTLSCSPISGHRSVSWYQQTPGQGLQFLFEYFSETQRNKGNFPGRFSGRQFSNSRSEMNVSTLELGDSALYLCASSGTSTDTQYFGPGTRLTVL.

V is TRBV7-2 and J is TRBJ1-2, with D hard to call. V lost 3 bases and J lost 4, with 12 bases in between. There are 14 residues in the CDR3. Germline loops: CDR1 SGHTA, CDR2 FQGNSA. The chain's CDR3 is CASSLGPVTYGYTF. The CDR3 DNA is TGTGCCAGCAGCTTGGGCCCCGTGACCTATGGCTACACCTTC.

The J gene is TRBJ1-6, the V gene TRBV5-1; 7 bases fit TRBD1. CDR1 is SGHRS, CDR2 YFSETQ, per germline. V shed 5 bases and J 8 bases; nucleotides not matched to a gene: 4. The CDR3 covers 13 residues. DNA for the CDR3: TGCGCCAGCAGTTTCAGGGGGGATTCACCCCTCCACTTT. This sequence encodes CASSFRGDSPLHF.